This section outlines one T cell receptor (beta chain) sequence together with its context. Its antigen is still unknown. PCR involved 60 Vbeta and 13 Jbeta primers. Method: immunoSEQ multiplex PCR; TCRdb's copy keeps in-frame clones and lacks some. The data contain 250,000 to 350,000 clones, just over 85% of them singletons. This sample is part of a study of cytomegalovirus exposure and HLA in healthy donors. The study, taken as a whole, reports: The study designated about 160 TCR beta chains cytomegalovirus-associated. A later analysis appeared to link common viral pathogens to several of the most significant clusters. Productive rates of about 90% or about 30% were seen for most TCR beta V segments in an earlier analysis. Judged likely to be a sequencing artifact was a cluster of highly shared sequence variants.

V dropped 3 bases and J dropped 3 bases, with 26 bases sitting between them. The CDR3 loop spans 19 amino acids. Germline lookup yields CDR1 MDHEN and CDR2 SYDVKM. The sequencing input was PBMCs. The chain employs TRBV28 and TRBJ1-1, with D possibly matching TRBD1 (5 bases). This receptor was taken from a man aged 40-55 years in good health and CMV-seropositive. The CDR3 sequence: CASSFVSRGGLGLHTEAFF. The DNA of the CDR3 is TGTGCCAGCAGTTTCGTTTCTAGGGGTGGGTTGGGGTTGCACACTGAAGCTTTCTTT.